One sample yielded the 8 T cell receptor beta chains listed below, sequenced in a study of blood T cell repertoires in COVID-19. TCRdb keeps only in-frame clones here, not all; method: immunoSEQ multiplex PCR. Among about 89,000 clones listed, 70% to 90% were seen once. Sequencing input: peripheral blood. The receptor set was obtained from a man in his 60s with acute or convalescent COVID-19.

The gene calls are TRBV5-1 and TRBJ2-7; 7 bases fit TRBD2. The CDR3 is made up of 15 amino acids. The germline gives CDR1 SGHRS, CDR2 YFSETQ. J lost 2 bases, V lost 2 bases, and 7 bases had no gene match. The CDR3 coding sequence is TGCGCCAGCAGCTTCGTGGGGGGGGTCCCCTACGAGCAGTACTTC. This translates into CASSFVGGVPYEQYF.

The rearrangement joins TRBV28 to TRBJ2-7; the D gene is possibly TRBD2 (5 bases). CDR3 length equals 15 residues. The ends were cut back, 5 bases at V and 4 bases at J, with 18 bases in the middle. Germline values: CDR1 MDHEN, CDR2 SYDVKM. CDR3 nucleotides: TGTGCCAGCAGTCCAGTGAGGACGGGGAATTACGAGCAGTACTTC. As protein: CASSPVRTGNYEQYF. The whole variable domain, filled in from reference TRBV28 and TRBJ2-7, reads DVKVTQSSRYLVKRTGEKVFLECVQDMDHENMFWYRQDPGLGLRLIYFSYDVKMKEKGDIPEGYSVSREKKERFSLILESASTNQTSMYLCASSPVRTGNYEQYFGPGTRLTVT.

The chain links TRBV4-1 to TRBJ2-5; weak D call: TRBD1 (5 bases). CDR1 MGHRA and CDR2 YSYEKL come from the germline V gene. V was pared by 1 base and J by 5 bases, with 14 bases between. The CDR3 totals 15 residues. The DNA of the CDR3 is TGCGCCAGCAGCCAAGCCGAGACAGATCTGGAGACCCAGTACTTC. Translated, it gives CASSQAETDLETQYF.

The chain has TRBV6-1 and TRBJ2-7; D gene uncertain. The CDR3 is 16 amino acids. From germline, CDR1 is MNHNS and CDR2 SASEGT. V gave up 2 bases and J gave up 2 bases, with 16 bases separating them. CDR3 amino acids: CASSEQWAETAYEQYF. The CDR3 bases are TGTGCCAGCAGTGAACAGTGGGCCGAAACCGCCTACGAGCAGTACTTC.

This chain connects TRBV6-2 or TRBV6-3 to TRBJ1-5; TRBD1 matches at 8 bases. V lost 2 bases and J lost 3; bases outside the gene matches: 6. Germline values: CDR1 MNHEY, CDR2 SVGEGT. This CDR3 spans 16 amino acids. The CDR3 sequence: CASSYPDRGTNQPQHF. The DNA of the CDR3 is TGTGCCAGCAGTTACCCAGACAGGGGCACCAATCAGCCCCAGCATTTT.

CDR3 in DNA: TGTGCCAGCAGCCAGGACACGACGCATGAAAAACTGTTTTTT. Its translation: CASSQDTTHEKLFF. The chain carries TRBV5-5 and TRBJ1-4; perhaps TRBD1 as D (5 bases). V shed 4 bases and J shed 6 bases, with 13 bases lying between them. The CDR3 has 14 amino acids. Per the germline V gene, CDR1 is SGHKS and CDR2 is YYEKEE (reference sequence).

This chain connects TRBV10-2 to TRBJ2-7; D is unresolved. The CDR3 covers 13 residues. CDR1 is WSHSY, CDR2 SAAADI, per germline. Trimming pared 0 bases from V and 5 bases from J, leaving 8 bases between. CDR3: CASSESSLNEQYF. In DNA form, the CDR3 reads TGCGCCAGCAGTGAGTCGAGCCTAAACGAGCAGTACTTC.

The genes are TRBV4-1 and TRBJ1-4, with D possibly being TRBD1 (6 bases). Trimming removed 5 bases at V and 4 bases at J, with 11 bases between. Germline assignment: CDR1 MGHRA and CDR2 YSYEKL. This CDR3 region has 14 residues. The CDR3 protein is CASSTRQDNEKLFF. CDR3 DNA sequence: TGCGCCAGCAGCACCCGACAGGATAATGAAAAACTGTTTTTT.